In this sample, the clone carrying this TCR beta chain turned up a few times. Its matching antigen is unknown. The V and J ends lost 1 base and 1 base respectively, with 11 bases between them. Germline V gives CDR1 SGHNT, CDR2 YYREEE (reference sequence). This CDR3 has 15 amino acids. TCRdb passed the PCR reads through MiXCR, listing each CDR3 protein once. The data show nearly 650,000 distinct CDR3 sequences, roughly 27% seen once. This sample was included in a study of molecular identifiers for immune sequencing clone quantification. Study background: The replicates split RNA from roughly 18,000 or 92,000 naive CD8 cells five ways and sequenced four.

As CD8+CD4-CCR7+CD45RA+ cells, naive CD8 T cells were sorted. Study-level findings and limits: Clones above 20 RNA copies held over 97% of effector molecules, under 1% in naive cells.

The V call is TRBV5-4, the J call TRBJ1-1; D ambiguous. This clonotype was sampled from a human donor in good health. Some libraries in this study had Jurkat cell RNA spiked in. Sequenced sample: naive CD8+ T cells from blood, with Jurkat cell RNA spiked in. Sample subset: FACS-sorted CD8+CD4-CCR7+CD45RA+ naive T cells. The CDR3 reads CASSLLGRGNTEAFF. CDR3 nucleotide sequence: TGTGCCAGCAGCTTGCTAGGACGGGGGAACACTGAAGCTTTCTTT.